The sequence of this T cell receptor (beta chain) was determined in a study of OX40 agonist ivuxolimab in advanced cancers. Study context: As their treatment, patients were administered ivuxolimab, an agonistic anti-OX40 (CD134) antibody. Cohort: roughly 80% men, mean age approximately 66, aged about 23 to 80.

Profiled with immunoSEQ multiplex PCR; TCRdb holds only in-frame clones, not every one. The data show roughly 91,000 clones, 90% to 96% seen once. Details on this clone: Its specificity is unknown.

General observations from the study: Determination of antigen specificity was not performed for the expanded peripheral T cells.

Specimen: CD4+ or CD8+ T cells sorted from blood, collected in a trial of the OX40 agonist ivuxolimab. The receptor's source is an adult with an advanced solid tumor such as melanoma, head and neck, liver or kidney cancer.

CDR3 nucleotide sequence: TGTGCCAGCAGCTTACAGCGGACTAGCGGGGTCACAGATACGCAGTATTTT. Translating it yields CASSLQRTSGVTDTQYF. The V gene is TRBV7-9, the J gene TRBJ2-3, with 12 bases fitting TRBD2. V shed 2 bases and J 2 bases; nucleotides not matched to a gene: 5. The CDR3 is 17 residues long. Germline loops: CDR1 SEHNR, CDR2 FQNEAQ (reference sequence).